This T cell receptor beta chain is from a study of molecular identifiers for immune sequencing clone quantification. Libraries of bulk TCR were made by previously described methods (with listed TCR primers). TCRdb recomputed calls from the PCR reads with MiXCR, one row per CDR3 protein. The profile shows hundreds of thousands of distinct CDR3 sequences, about 25% of them singletons. Sequenced material: naive CD8+ T cells from blood, with Jurkat cell RNA spiked in. Indicated subset: FACS-sorted CD8+CD4-CCR7+CD45RA+ naive T cells. This clonotype was obtained from a human donor in good health. Some libraries in this study had Jurkat cell RNA spiked in.

The CDR3 bases are TGCAGCGTTGATGGGACAAATACCCCGAGCTCCTACAATGAGCAGTTCTTC. Translating gives CSVDGTNTPSSYNEQFF. The rearrangement links TRBV29-1 to TRBJ2-1; D might be TRBD1 (6 bases). The CDR3 length is 17 residues. Germline lookup yields CDR1 SQVTM and CDR2 ANQGSEA. V lost 3 bases and J 0 bases, leaving 18 bases between the germline ends.